Reported below is one TCR beta chain. In the PCR, 60 Vbeta and 13 Jbeta primers were used. Clones were read by immunoSEQ multiplex PCR, and TCRdb kept only the in-frame ones, dropping some. This sample has under 200,000 clones, with approximately 88% found just once. CDR3 length: 13 amino acids. The ends were cut back, 2 bases at V and 6 bases at J, with 10 bases in the middle. Germline V gene data show CDR1 as LGHNA and CDR2 as YSLEER. The data belong to a study of cytomegalovirus exposure and HLA in healthy donors. This receptor was taken from a boy aged 5 to 17 in good health and CMV-seronegative. The chain uses TRBV4-3 and TRBJ1-1; D not resolved. Input material: PBMCs. CDR3 residues: CASSQNIGAEAFF. Written as DNA, the CDR3 is TGCGCCAGCAGCCAAAACATCGGGGCTGAAGCTTTCTTT.